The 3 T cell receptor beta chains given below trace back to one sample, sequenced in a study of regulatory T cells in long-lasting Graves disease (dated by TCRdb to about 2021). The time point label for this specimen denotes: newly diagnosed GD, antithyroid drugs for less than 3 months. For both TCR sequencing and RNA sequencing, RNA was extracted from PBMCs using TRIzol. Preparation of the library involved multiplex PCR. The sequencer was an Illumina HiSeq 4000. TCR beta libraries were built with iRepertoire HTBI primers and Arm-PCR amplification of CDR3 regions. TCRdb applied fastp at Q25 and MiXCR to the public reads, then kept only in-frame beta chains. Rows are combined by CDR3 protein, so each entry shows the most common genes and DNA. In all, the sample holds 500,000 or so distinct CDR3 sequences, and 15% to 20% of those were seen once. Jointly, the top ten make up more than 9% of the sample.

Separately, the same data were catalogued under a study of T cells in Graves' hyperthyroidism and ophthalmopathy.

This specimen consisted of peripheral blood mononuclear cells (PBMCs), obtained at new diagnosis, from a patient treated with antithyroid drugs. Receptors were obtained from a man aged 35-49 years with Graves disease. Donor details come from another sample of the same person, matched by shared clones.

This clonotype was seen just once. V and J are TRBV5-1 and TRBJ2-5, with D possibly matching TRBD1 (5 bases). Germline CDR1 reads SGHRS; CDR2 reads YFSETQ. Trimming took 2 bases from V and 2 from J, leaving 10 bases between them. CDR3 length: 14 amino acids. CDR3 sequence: CASSFQGTQETQYF. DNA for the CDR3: TGCGCCAGCAGCTTCCAGGGTACGCAAGAGACCCAGTACTTC.

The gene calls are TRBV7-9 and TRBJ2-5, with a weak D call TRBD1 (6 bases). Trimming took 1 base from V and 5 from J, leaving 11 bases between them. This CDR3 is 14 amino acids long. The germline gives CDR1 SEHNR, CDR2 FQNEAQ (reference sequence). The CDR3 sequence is CASSLDRAHETQYF. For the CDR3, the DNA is TGTGCCAGCAGCTTAGACAGGGCCCATGAGACCCAGTACTTC.

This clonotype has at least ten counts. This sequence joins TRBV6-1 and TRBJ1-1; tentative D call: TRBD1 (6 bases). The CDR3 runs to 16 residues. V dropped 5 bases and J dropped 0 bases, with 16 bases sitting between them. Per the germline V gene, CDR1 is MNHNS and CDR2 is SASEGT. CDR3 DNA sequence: TGTGCCAGCAGTAGAAAGACAGGTTACATGAACACTGAAGCTTTCTTT. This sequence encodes CASSRKTGYMNTEAFF.